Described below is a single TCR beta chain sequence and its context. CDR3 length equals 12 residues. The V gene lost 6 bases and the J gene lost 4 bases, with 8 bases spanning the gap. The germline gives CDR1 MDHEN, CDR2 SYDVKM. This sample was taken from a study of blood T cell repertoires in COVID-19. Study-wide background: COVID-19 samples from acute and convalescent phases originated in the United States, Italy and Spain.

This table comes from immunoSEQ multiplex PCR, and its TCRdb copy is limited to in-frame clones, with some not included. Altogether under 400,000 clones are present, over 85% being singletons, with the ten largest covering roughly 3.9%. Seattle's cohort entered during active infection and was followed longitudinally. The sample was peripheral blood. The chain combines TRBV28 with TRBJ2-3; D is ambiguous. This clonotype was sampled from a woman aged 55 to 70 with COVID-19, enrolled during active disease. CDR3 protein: CASSLRPDTQYF. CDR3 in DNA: TGTGCCAGCAGCCTCAGGCCAGATACGCAGTATTTT.